The present entry profiles one T cell receptor beta chain with its context. In its sample, this clonotype was seen once. Its binding antigen is unknown. Per-base qualities were not stored, and no clone one base away is much larger. This specimen comes from a study of identical twins (dated by TCRdb to the mid-2010s). Describing the broader study: The study deep-sequenced TCR alpha and beta repertoires from monozygotic twins, unrelated adults of various ages and cord blood to test whether fetal clonotypes persist. To rule out contamination, replicate twin experiments were performed at different times with different library preparation protocols.

The V and J ends are trimmed by 0 bases and 2 bases, leaving 13 bases between them. The germline V gene gives CDR1 as SGHTA and CDR2 as FQGNSA. The CDR3 holds 16 amino acids from the cysteine to the phenylalanine. Only the CDR3 part of the read is kept: 48 bases, read in frame from the first base. The library was prepared using 5' RACE. Sequencing took place on an Illumina HiSeq 2000. A universal primer binding site was introduced by template switching, and a unique molecular identifier was present in the final cDNA, enabling accurate counting of TCR cDNA molecules. First-strand cDNA for TCR alpha and beta chains was synthesized from specific primers in the conserved constant-segment region. To control for contamination, every cDNA library carried two barcodes: a SMART-Mk sample barcode plus Illumina barcodes. TruSeq adapter sequences, together with Illumina sample barcodes, were added in two successive PCR steps. TCR alpha and beta cDNA libraries were sequenced on the Illumina HiSeq platform with custom primers. The published analysis was carried out like this. MiGEC processed the raw reads to extract unique molecular identifiers, while MiXCR was used to determine the CDR3 positions. For each individual, recombination models were inferred using an EM algorithm with the repgenHMM and IGoR tools. The analysis of shared clonotypes was done with the tcR package in R, with sharing normalized by the product of cloneset sizes. To study raw recombination without the effects of thymic and clonal selection, out-of-frame nonproductive sequences were analyzed. TCRdb cleaned the public reads at Q25 with fastp, built clones with MiXCR and kept in-frame beta chains. Merged by CDR3 protein, the rows form single entries marked with the most common genes and DNA. The V and J calls, along with clone size, are taken from TCRdb and not from the paper's own processing. For this sample there are 500,000 to 650,000 distinct CDR3 sequences; 20% to 25% appear just once. The ten biggest clones cover 0.48% of the sample.

Results the study describes overall, beyond this receptor: Abundant cord blood beta clonotypes had fewer insertions, young adult naive repertoires showed a similar but weaker trend, and memory repertoires showed no such trend. In monozygotic twins, out-of-frame TCR alpha sharing was systematically underestimated by recombination models, although the models agreed with sharing between unrelated individuals. Conclusions relied on cross-sectional statistical analysis, since the same donors could not be followed over many years. Zero-insertion analyses could be partly confounded by invariant T cells such as MAIT and iNKT, although diverse VJ usage argued against such confounding for most clonotypes. Compared with coincidental sharing between unrelated individuals, an excess of low generation-probability sequences was observed among out-of-frame TCR alpha sequences shared between twins. A weaker excess of twin sharing was found in beta out-of-frame sequences because the signal-to-noise ratio was lowered by fewer shared sequences.

Every donor in the study was a healthy Caucasian. Three pairs of female monozygotic twins, all aged about 18 to 29 years, made up the twin cohort. Positive isolation kits from Invitrogen were used to isolate CD4+ and CD8+ T cell populations. These records were also assigned to another study, of yellow fever vaccine responses in identical twins. The second source states: According to the authors, in identical twins the way T cells responded to vaccination appeared partly convergent and partly personalized. Focusing on identical twins, the study followed the T cell clones that responded to the vaccine, and did so with precision.

The clonotype originates from a woman between 18 and 29 years old in good health. The rearranged chain carries TRBV7-2 and TRBJ1-1; TRBD1 is possibly the D segment (6 matching bases). Source material: CD4+ T cells sorted from blood. The nucleotide sequence reads as follows: TGTGCCAGCAGCTTAGCGCAGAGGGGGTTAAACACTGAAGCTTTCTTT. It specifies CASSLAQRGLNTEAFF.